Sequencing of this T cell receptor beta chain was carried out in a study of prognosis after radiotherapy for stage I lung cancer. The V gene's germline CDR1 is GTSNPN and CDR2 SVGIG (reference sequence). This CDR3 comprises 15 residues. The V end was cut by 3 bases, the J end by 0 bases, with 12 bases between. In its sample, this clonotype was seen many times. Amplicons of TCR beta CDR3 were generated from genomic DNA by two-round multiplex PCR. During first-round PCR, primers specific to each TRBV and TRBJ gene were used. TCRdb reprocessed the multiplex PCR reads via MiXCR and lists one record per CDR3 protein. The table has 50,000 or so distinct CDR3 sequences, about 35% seen once.

The V and J genes are TRBV30 and TRBJ1-3, with D unresolved. The sample here was PBMCs, taken before or after stereotactic body radiation therapy (not recorded which). This receptor was taken from a donor aged 50 or older with non-small cell lung cancer. For the CDR3, the DNA is TGTGCCTGGAGCCACCCGGGGAACTCTGGAAACACCATATATTTT. This encodes CAWSHPGNSGNTIYF.